This T cell receptor (beta chain) stems from a study of cytomegalovirus exposure and HLA in healthy donors. PCR used 60 Vbeta primers and 13 Jbeta primers. Measured with immunoSEQ multiplex PCR; TCRdb has only the in-frame clones, and not every one. The sample consists of fewer than 250,000 clones, about 80% of them appearing once. The TCR originated in a man aged 35 to 55 in good health and CMV-seropositive. Sequencing was carried out using PBMCs.

For the CDR3, the DNA is TGTGCCAGCAGCACCCTATGGAACACTGAAGCTTTCTTT. Residues: CASSTLWNTEAFF. The gene calls are TRBV14 and TRBJ1-1; unclear D gene. The CDR3 consists of 13 residues. Germline CDR1 and CDR2: SGHDN and FVKESK. V was clipped by 5 bases and J by 1 base, with 8 bases between them.